This TCR beta chain is drawn from a study of T-cell reconstitution after alpha-beta-depleted transplantation in children. Study-wide points: At the one-year point after transplant, T-cell counts and TCRbeta diversity were found to come mostly from T cells that had been newly produced. The origin of high day-60 TCRbeta diversity in some patients lay in surviving recipient T cells and thymic progenitors. Alpha-beta T cells about two months after transplant reportedly derived from several hundred expanded graft clones.

The CDR3 has 13 amino acids. Looked up from germline, CDR1 is WSHSY and CDR2 is SAAADI. The junction had 6 bases not matched to a gene; V was cut back by 10 bases and J by 9 bases. Researchers prepared the TCRbeta library using unique molecular identifiers, the study reports. TCRdb ran MiXCR on the PCR reads and lists one entry per CDR3 protein. In the table there are 280,000 or so distinct CDR3 sequences, around 10% of which are singletons. There are many counts of this clonotype. Its target is unknown. This chain uses TRBV10-2 with TRBJ1-6; 10 bases are a match to TRBD1. This receptor was identified in a male patient between 2 and 15 years old who had a stem cell transplant for chronic granulomatous disease, so the T cells may come from the graft donor. Sequences were derived from peripheral blood, sampled 180 days after TCRalphabeta/CD19-depleted stem cell transplant. For the CDR3, the DNA is TGCGCCACCTACGACAGGGGGCTTTCACCCCTCCACTTT. It translates to CATYDRGLSPLHF.